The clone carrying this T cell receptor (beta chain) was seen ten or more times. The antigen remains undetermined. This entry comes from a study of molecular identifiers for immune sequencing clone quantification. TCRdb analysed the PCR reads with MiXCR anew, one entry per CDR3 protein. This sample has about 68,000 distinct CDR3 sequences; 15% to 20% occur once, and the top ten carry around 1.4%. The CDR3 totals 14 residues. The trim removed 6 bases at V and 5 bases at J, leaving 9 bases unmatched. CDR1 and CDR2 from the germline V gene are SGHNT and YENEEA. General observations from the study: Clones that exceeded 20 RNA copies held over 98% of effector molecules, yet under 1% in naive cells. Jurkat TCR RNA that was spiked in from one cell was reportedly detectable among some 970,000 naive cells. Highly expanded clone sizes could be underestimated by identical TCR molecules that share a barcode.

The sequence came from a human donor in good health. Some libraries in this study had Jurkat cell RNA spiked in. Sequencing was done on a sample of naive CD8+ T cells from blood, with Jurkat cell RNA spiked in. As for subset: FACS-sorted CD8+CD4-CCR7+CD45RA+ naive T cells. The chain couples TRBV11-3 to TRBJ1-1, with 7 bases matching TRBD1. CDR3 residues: CASRYRGWETEAFF. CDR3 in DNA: TGTGCCAGCAGGTACAGGGGATGGGAGACTGAAGCTTTCTTT.